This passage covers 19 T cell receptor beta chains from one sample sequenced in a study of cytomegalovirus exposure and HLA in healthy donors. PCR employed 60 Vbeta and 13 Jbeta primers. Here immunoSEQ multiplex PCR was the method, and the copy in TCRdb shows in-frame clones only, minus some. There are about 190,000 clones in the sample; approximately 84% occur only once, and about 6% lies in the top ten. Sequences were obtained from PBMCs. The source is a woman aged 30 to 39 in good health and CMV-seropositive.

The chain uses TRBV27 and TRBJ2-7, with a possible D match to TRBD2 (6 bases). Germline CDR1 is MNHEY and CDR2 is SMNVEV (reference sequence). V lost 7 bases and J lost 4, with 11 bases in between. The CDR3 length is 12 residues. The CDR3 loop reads CASMDGSYEQYF. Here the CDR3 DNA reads TGTGCCAGCATGGACGGGAGTTACGAGCAGTACTTC.

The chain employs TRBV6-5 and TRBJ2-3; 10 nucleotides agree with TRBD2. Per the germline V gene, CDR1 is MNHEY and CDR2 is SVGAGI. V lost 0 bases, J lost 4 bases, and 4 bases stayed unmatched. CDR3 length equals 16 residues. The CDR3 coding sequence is TGTGCCAGCAGTTACTCGACTAGCGGGCAACCAGATACGCAGTATTTT. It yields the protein CASSYSTSGQPDTQYF.

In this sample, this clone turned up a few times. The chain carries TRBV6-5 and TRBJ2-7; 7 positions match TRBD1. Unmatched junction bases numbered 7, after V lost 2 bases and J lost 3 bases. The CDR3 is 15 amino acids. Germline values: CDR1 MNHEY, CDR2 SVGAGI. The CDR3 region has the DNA TGTGCCAGCAGTTACGAGACAGGGATTGTCTACGAGCAGTACTTC. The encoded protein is CASSYETGIVYEQYF.

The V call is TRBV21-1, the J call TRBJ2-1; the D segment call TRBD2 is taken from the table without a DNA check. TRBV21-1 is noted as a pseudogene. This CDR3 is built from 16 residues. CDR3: CASSFGGLAAYNEQFF. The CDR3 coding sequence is TGTGCCAGCAGCTTTGGGGGACTAGCGGCTTACAATGAGCAGTTCTTC.

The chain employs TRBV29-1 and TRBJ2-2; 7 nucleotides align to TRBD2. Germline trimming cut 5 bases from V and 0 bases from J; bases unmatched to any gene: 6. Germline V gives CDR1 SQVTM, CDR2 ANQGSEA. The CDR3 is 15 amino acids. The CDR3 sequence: CSVRRGSSNTGELFF. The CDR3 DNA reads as TGCAGCGTTCGGCGGGGGAGCTCGAACACCGGGGAGCTGTTTTTT.

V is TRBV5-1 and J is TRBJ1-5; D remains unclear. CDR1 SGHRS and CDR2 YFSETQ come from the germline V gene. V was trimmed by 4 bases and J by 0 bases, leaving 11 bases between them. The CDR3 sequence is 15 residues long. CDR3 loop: CASSGPYYSNQPQHF. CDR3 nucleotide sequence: TGCGCCAGCAGCGGCCCCTACTATAGCAATCAGCCCCAGCATTTT.

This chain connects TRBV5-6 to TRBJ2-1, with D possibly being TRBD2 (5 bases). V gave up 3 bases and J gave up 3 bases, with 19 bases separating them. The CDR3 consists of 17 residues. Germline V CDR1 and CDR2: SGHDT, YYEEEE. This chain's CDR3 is CASSYVPTESGYNEQFF. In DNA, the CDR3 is TGTGCCAGCAGCTACGTTCCGACGGAGAGCGGCTACAATGAGCAGTTCTTC.

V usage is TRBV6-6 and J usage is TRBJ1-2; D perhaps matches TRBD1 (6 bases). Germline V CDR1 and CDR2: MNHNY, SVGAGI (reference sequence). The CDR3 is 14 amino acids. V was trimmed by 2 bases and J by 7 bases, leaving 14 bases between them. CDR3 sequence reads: CASSYDHRERGYTF. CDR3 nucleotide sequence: TGTGCCAGCAGTTACGATCACAGGGAGCGTGGCTACACCTTC.

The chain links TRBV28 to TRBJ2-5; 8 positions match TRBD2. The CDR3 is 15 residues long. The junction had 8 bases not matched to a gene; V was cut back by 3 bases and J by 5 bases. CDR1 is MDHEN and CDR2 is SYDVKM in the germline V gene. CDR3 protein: CASSFGTRFGETQYF. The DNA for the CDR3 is TGTGCCAGCAGTTTCGGGACTAGGTTTGGGGAGACCCAGTACTTC. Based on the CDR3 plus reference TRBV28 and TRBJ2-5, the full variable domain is DVKVTQSSRYLVKRTGEKVFLECVQDMDHENMFWYRQDPGLGLRLIYFSYDVKMKEKGDIPEGYSVSREKKERFSLILESASTNQTSMYLCASSFGTRFGETQYFGPGTRLLVL.

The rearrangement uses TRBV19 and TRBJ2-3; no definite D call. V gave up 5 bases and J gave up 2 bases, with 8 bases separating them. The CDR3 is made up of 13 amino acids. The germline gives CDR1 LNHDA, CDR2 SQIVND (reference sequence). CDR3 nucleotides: TGTGCCAGTAGTGCCGGGTACACAGATACGCAGTATTTT. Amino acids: CASSAGYTDTQYF.

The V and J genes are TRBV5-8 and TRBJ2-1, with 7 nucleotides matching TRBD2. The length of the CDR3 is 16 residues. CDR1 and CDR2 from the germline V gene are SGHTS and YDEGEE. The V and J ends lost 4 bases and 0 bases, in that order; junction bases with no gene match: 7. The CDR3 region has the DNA TGTGCCAGCAGCCCTAGCGGTGGAAGCTCCTACAATGAGCAGTTCTTC. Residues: CASSPSGGSSYNEQFF.

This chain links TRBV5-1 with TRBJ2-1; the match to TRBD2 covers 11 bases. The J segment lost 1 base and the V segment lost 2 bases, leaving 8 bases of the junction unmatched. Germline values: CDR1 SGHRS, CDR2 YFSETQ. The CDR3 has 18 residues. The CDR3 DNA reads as TGCGCCAGCAGCTTTAGCCCCCCTAGCGGGAGGTCCTACAATGAGCAGTTCTTC. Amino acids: CASSFSPPSGRSYNEQFF.

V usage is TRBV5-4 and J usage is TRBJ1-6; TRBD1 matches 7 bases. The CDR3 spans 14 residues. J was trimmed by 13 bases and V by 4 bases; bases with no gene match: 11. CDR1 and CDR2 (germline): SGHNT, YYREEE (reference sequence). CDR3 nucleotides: TGTGCCAGCAGCCAGGGGGGACGGAGTGCCCCCCTCCACTTT. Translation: CASSQGGRSAPLHF.

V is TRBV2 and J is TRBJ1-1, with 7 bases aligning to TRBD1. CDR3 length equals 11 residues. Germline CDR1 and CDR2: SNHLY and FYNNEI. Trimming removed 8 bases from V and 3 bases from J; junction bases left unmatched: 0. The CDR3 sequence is CASQGDTEAFF. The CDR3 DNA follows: TGTGCCAGCCAGGGGGACACTGAAGCTTTCTTT.

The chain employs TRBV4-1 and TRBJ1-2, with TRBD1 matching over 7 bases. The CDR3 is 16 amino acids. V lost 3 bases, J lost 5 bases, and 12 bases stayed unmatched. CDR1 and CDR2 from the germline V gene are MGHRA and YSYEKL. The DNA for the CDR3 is TGCGCCAGCAGCCACATTACTCTCAGGGGGTATTATGGCTACACCTTC. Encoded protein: CASSHITLRGYYGYTF.

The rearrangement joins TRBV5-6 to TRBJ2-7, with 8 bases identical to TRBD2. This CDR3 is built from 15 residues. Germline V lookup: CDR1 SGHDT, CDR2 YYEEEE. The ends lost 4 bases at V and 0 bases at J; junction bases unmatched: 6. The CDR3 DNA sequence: TGTGCCAGCAGCCCCAGCGGGAGATTCTCCTACGAGCAGTACTTC. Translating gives CASSPSGRFSYEQYF.

The CDR3 region is CSVGQQGFAEKLFF. The DNA for the CDR3 is TGCAGCGTTGGGCAGCAGGGGTTCGCTGAAAAACTGTTTTTT. The gene calls are TRBV29-1 and TRBJ1-4; a possible D gene is TRBD1 (6 bases). V was shortened by 4 bases and J by 7 bases, with 16 bases between the two germline ends. Germline lookup yields CDR1 SQVTM and CDR2 ANQGSEA. The CDR3 has 14 residues.

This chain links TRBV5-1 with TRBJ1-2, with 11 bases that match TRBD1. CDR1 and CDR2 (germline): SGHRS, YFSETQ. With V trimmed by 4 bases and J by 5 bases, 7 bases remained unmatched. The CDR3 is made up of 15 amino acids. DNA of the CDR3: TGCGCCAGCAGCGGATCCGGGACAGGGGGGTATGGCTACACCTTC. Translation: CASSGSGTGGYGYTF.

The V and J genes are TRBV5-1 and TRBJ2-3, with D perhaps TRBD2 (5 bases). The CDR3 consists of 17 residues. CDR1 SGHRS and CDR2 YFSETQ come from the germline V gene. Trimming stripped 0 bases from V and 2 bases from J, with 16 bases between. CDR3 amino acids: CASSLGVSELSTDTQYF. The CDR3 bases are TGCGCCAGCAGCTTGGGGGTTAGCGAGCTATCCACAGATACGCAGTATTTT.